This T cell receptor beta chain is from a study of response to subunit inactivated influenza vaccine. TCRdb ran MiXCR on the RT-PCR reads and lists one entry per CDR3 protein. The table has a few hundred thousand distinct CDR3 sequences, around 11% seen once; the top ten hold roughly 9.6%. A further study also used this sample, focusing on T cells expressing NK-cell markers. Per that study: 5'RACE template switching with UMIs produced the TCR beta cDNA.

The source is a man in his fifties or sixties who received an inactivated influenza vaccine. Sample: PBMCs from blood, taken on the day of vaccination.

CDR3 amino acids: CASSVNEGLAAQRYF. DNA for the CDR3: TGTGCCAGCAGCGTCAACGAGGGACTAGCGGCTCAGCGGTACTTC. V gene TRBV9 combines with J gene TRBJ2-7; TRBD2 matches at 11 bases. The trim removed 2 bases at V and 12 bases at J, leaving 13 bases unmatched. CDR3 length equals 15 residues. Germline values: CDR1 SGDLS, CDR2 YYNGEE.